The 27 T cell receptor beta chains below were found in one sample sequenced in a study of shared clonotypes between healthy human individuals. Profiling relied on immunoSEQ multiplex PCR, and the TCRdb table lists in-frame clones only, not all of them. The sample has about 820,000 clones, 80% to 95% seen once. In the naive CD8 group, cells lacked CD45RO and were positively selected for CCR7, so terminally differentiated effector memory CD45RA+ cells were left out. The sequencing sample was made of naive CD8+ T cells sorted from blood. These TCRs come from a man aged 30-40 years in good health.

The chain uses TRBV9 and TRBJ2-1; D ambiguous. CDR1 is SGDLS, CDR2 YYNGEE, per germline. This CDR3 is built from 16 residues. V was pared by 6 bases and J by 5 bases, with 21 bases between. The CDR3 reads CASTTKDDGRDNEQFF. DNA of the CDR3: TGTGCCAGCACCACGAAAGATGATGGGCGAGACAATGAGCAGTTCTTC. Full variable domain (rest looked up from reference TRBV9 and TRBJ2-1): DSGVTQTPKHLITATGQRVTLRCSPRSGDLSVYWYQQSLDQGLQFLIQYYNGEERAKGNILERFSAQQFPDLHSELNLSSLELGDSALYFCASTTKDDGRDNEQFFGPGTRLTVL.

The CDR3 sequence: CASSDTGGARELFF. CDR3 DNA sequence: TGTGCCAGCAGCGATACGGGAGGAGCTCGGGAGCTGTTTTTT. The chain is built from TRBV7-9 and TRBJ2-2; 7 bases line up with TRBD2. The germline gives CDR1 SEHNR, CDR2 FQNEAQ (reference sequence). The CDR3 contains 14 residues. Losses at the gene ends were 5 bases for V and 9 bases for J; bases not matched to a gene: 9.

This sequence joins TRBV9 and TRBJ2-3; D is possibly TRBD1 (6 bases). Germline CDR1 reads SGDLS; CDR2 reads YYNGEE. Trimming shortened V by 4 bases and J by 2 bases, and 23 bases separated the two germline ends. This CDR3 contains 18 residues. The CDR3 here is CASSNNPQGTLLTDTQYF. The CDR3 DNA is TGTGCCAGCAGCAACAATCCACAGGGAACCCTACTCACAGATACGCAGTATTTT.

The gene calls are TRBV6-5 and TRBJ1-5, with D possibly TRBD1 on 6 matching bases. Germline V gives CDR1 MNHEY, CDR2 SVGAGI. The CDR3 length is 15 residues. V gave up 7 bases and J gave up 0 bases, with 13 bases separating them. The CDR3 nucleotides read TGTGCCAGCACCAAGGACAGCTATAGCAATCAGCCCCAGCATTTT. This translates into CASTKDSYSNQPQHF.

The genes are TRBV27 and TRBJ2-1, with 11 positions matching TRBD2. Germline CDR1 and CDR2: MNHEY and SMNVEV (reference sequence). This CDR3 is 16 amino acids long. J gave up 1 base and V 3 bases, and 2 bases lay outside the gene matches. CDR3 DNA: TGTGCCAGCAGTTTTAGACTAGCGGGATCCTACAATGAGCAGTTCTTC. Amino acid sequence: CASSFRLAGSYNEQFF.

The chain uses TRBV14 and TRBJ2-7; D is possibly TRBD2 (6 bases). CDR1 SGHDN and CDR2 FVKESK come from the germline V gene. Trimming left V 1 base short and J 0 bases short, with 16 bases between. The CDR3 is made up of 17 amino acids. CDR3 bases: TGTGCCAGCAGCCAAGGCGTTTTGGTGGGGGGCTCCTACGAGCAGTACTTC. This sequence encodes CASSQGVLVGGSYEQYF. The entire variable domain, with the rest obtained from reference TRBV14 and TRBJ2-7, is as follows: EAGVTQFPSHSVIEKGQTVTLRCDPISGHDNLYWYRRVMGKEIKFLLHFVKESKQDESGMPNNRFLAERTGGTYSTLKVQPAELEDSGVYFCASSQGVLVGGSYEQYFGPGTRLTVT.

The chain carries TRBV5-1 and TRBJ2-7; 12 positions agree with TRBD2. This CDR3 region has 13 residues. J gave up 6 bases and V 4 bases, and 2 bases lay outside the gene matches. CDR1 is SGHRS, CDR2 YFSETQ, per germline. The CDR3 coding sequence is TGCGCCAGCAGCCGACTAGCGGGAGTCGAGCAGTACTTC. Translating gives CASSRLAGVEQYF.

This clone came up once. The rearrangement links TRBV2 to TRBJ2-7; tentative D call: TRBD2 (5 bases). Germline-derived CDR1 and CDR2 are SNHLY and FYNNEI. With 0 bases removed from V and 2 bases from J, the gap between germline ends came to 8 bases. The CDR3 covers 14 residues. In DNA, the CDR3 is TGTGCCAGCAGTGAAGCGCCGGGAACCTACGAGCAGTACTTC. Translated, it gives CASSEAPGTYEQYF.

The CDR3 DNA follows: TGCGCCAGCAGCACTACTAGCGGGGCCACCTACGAGCAGTACTTC. Protein: CASSTTSGATYEQYF. This sequence joins TRBV5-1 and TRBJ2-7, with 10 bases identical to TRBD2. With V trimmed by 4 bases and J by 2 bases, 6 bases remained unmatched. Looked up from germline, CDR1 is SGHRS and CDR2 is YFSETQ. The CDR3 runs 15 residues.

The chain is built from TRBV6-6 and TRBJ2-2; TRBD1 aligns across 8 bases. After removal of 8 bases from V and 5 bases from J, the junction contained 7 bases not matched to a gene. The CDR3 is 14 amino acids. The V gene's germline CDR1 is MNHNY and CDR2 SVGAGI (reference sequence). The CDR3 DNA is TGTGCCAGCGGTTGGACAGGGCGAACCGGGGAGCTGTTTTTT. Protein sequence: CASGWTGRTGELFF.

This chain joins TRBV7-9 and TRBJ2-1, with no clear D. CDR1 is SEHNR, CDR2 FQNEAQ, per germline (reference sequence). CDR3 size: 14 residues. Trimming removed 1 base from V and 0 bases from J, with 4 bases in between. The CDR3 sequence: CASSLVTSYNEQFF. The CDR3 DNA sequence: TGTGCCAGCAGCTTAGTCACCTCCTACAATGAGCAGTTCTTC. The whole variable domain, filled in from reference TRBV7-9 and TRBJ2-1, reads DTGVSQNPRHKITKRGQNVTFRCDPISEHNRLYWYRQTLGQGPEFLTYFQNEAQLEKSRLLSDRFSAERPKGSFSTLEIQRTEQGDSAMYLCASSLVTSYNEQFFGPGTRLTVL.

This clone was detected ten times or more. The rearrangement joins TRBV4-1 to TRBJ2-7; perhaps TRBD2 as D (5 bases). Germline V gene lookup returns CDR1 MGHRA and CDR2 YSYEKL. The ends were cut back, 0 bases at V and 5 bases at J, with 8 bases in the middle. CDR3 length: 13 residues. In DNA form, the CDR3 reads TGCGCCAGCAGCCAAGATCACGGGAACGAGCAGTACTTC. Its protein is CASSQDHGNEQYF.

The V and J genes are TRBV5-1 and TRBJ2-7; D is unresolved. The V gene's germline CDR1 is SGHRS and CDR2 YFSETQ. The CDR3 is made up of 14 amino acids. The ends were cut back, 0 bases at V and 3 bases at J, with 10 bases in the middle. CDR3 DNA sequence: TGCGCCAGCAGCTTGGCTGACGGAAACTACGAGCAGTACTTC. Protein product: CASSLADGNYEQYF.

The chain is built from TRBV13 and TRBJ2-1, with D tentatively TRBD2 (6 bases). This CDR3 spans 13 amino acids. Germline V gives CDR1 PRHDT, CDR2 FYEKMQ (reference sequence). The ends were cut back, 9 bases at V and 4 bases at J, with 13 bases in the middle. Here the CDR3 DNA reads TGTGCCAGTACAAATAGCGGTTACAATGAGCAGTTCTTC. Protein sequence: CASTNSGYNEQFF.

This chain connects TRBV13 to TRBJ2-2; D gene ambiguous. CDR1 PRHDT and CDR2 FYEKMQ come from the germline V gene (reference sequence). The germline V and J ends were trimmed by 3 bases and 2 bases, with 4 bases remaining between them. CDR3 length: 13 residues. DNA of the CDR3: TGTGCCAGCAGCTTCGGCAACACCGGGGAGCTGTTTTTT. It specifies CASSFGNTGELFF.

The chain combines TRBV15 with TRBJ1-1; tentatively, D is TRBD1 (5 bases). The germline V and J ends were trimmed by 0 bases and 3 bases, with 17 bases remaining between them. This CDR3 is 17 amino acids long. CDR1 LNHNV and CDR2 YYDKDF come from the germline V gene (reference sequence). CDR3: CATSRDPLEGLDTEAFF. The CDR3 DNA is TGTGCCACCAGCAGAGATCCTCTTGAGGGGTTGGACACTGAAGCTTTCTTT.

The chain combines TRBV5-4 with TRBJ2-7, with D uncertain. The V end lost 7 bases, the J end lost 5 bases, and 13 bases lay between the germline ends. Germline V gives CDR1 SGHNT, CDR2 YYREEE (reference sequence). There are 12 residues in the CDR3. CDR3 coding DNA: TGTGCCAGCTCTGAACTCTTCGACGAGCAGTACTTC. Its translation: CASSELFDEQYF.

This clone was seen just once. V and J are TRBV10-2 and TRBJ2-1; 7 bases agree with TRBD1. Trimming cost V 7 bases and J 0 bases; bases outside gene matches: 3. The CDR3 extends over 14 amino acids. In germline, CDR1 is WSHSY, CDR2 SAAADI. CDR3 amino acids: CASKGADSYNEQFF. The DNA of the CDR3 is TGCGCCAGCAAGGGGGCGGACTCCTACAATGAGCAGTTCTTC.

The rearrangement joins TRBV10-3 to TRBJ2-7; 11 bases match TRBD2. With V trimmed by 1 base and J by 1 base, 6 bases remained unmatched. This CDR3 is built from 17 residues. The germline CDR1 and CDR2 sequences are ENHRY and SYGVKD. Written as DNA, the CDR3 is TGTGCCATCAGTGAGTTACTAGCGGGAGATCGATCCTACGAGCAGTACTTC. Translated, it gives CAISELLAGDRSYEQYF.

The chain couples TRBV11-3 to TRBJ2-7, with D possibly being TRBD2 (6 bases). This CDR3 contains 14 residues. Trimming left V 4 bases short and J 0 bases short, with 10 bases between. The germline gives CDR1 SGHNT, CDR2 YENEEA. CDR3 residues: CASSSGGNSYEQYF. The DNA for the CDR3 is TGTGCCAGCAGCTCCGGGGGAAACTCCTACGAGCAGTACTTC.

J is TRBJ1-2 and V is TRBV28; D is unclear. Germline V gene data show CDR1 as MDHEN and CDR2 as SYDVKM. The V and J ends lost 6 bases and 7 bases respectively, with 15 bases between them. The CDR3 is 13 amino acids. The DNA for the CDR3 is TGTGCCAGCAGCCCTCGCGGCGTCTTTGGCTACACCTTC. Protein product: CASSPRGVFGYTF.

This clone was counted only a few times. The chain uses TRBV7-9 and TRBJ2-1, with D possibly TRBD2 on 6 matching bases. The CDR3 consists of 14 residues. Germline CDR1 is SEHNR and CDR2 is FQNEAQ (reference sequence). Trimming stripped 5 bases from V and 10 bases from J, with 18 bases between. The CDR3, as DNA: TGTGCCAGCAGCCCCCCGGGGACTGCAGAGGAGCAGTTCTTC. This sequence encodes CASSPPGTAEEQFF.

This chain uses TRBV10-3 with TRBJ2-5; 8 bases align to TRBD2. Looked up from germline, CDR1 is ENHRY and CDR2 is SYGVKD. The V segment lost 0 bases and the J segment 4 bases; nucleotides outside the gene matches: 4. This CDR3 is 15 amino acids long. The CDR3, as DNA: TGTGCCATCAGTGAGTCGCCGGGGGGGGCAGAGACCCAGTACTTC. It specifies CAISESPGGAETQYF.

The genes are TRBV7-6 and TRBJ1-2, with 8 positions matching TRBD1. Trimming cost V 5 bases and J 2 bases; bases outside gene matches: 4. There are 14 residues in the CDR3. Germline CDR1 reads SGHVS; CDR2 reads FNYEAQ. DNA for the CDR3: TGTGCCAGCAGCGACCGGACAGGGAACTATGGCTACACCTTC. It specifies CASSDRTGNYGYTF.

The V and J genes are TRBV27 and TRBJ2-1; D is unresolved. This CDR3 has 13 amino acids. The V and J ends lost 7 bases and 4 bases respectively, with 11 bases between them. CDR1 and CDR2 from the germline V gene are MNHEY and SMNVEV (reference sequence). In DNA form, the CDR3 reads TGTGCCAGCACCTTTCTAGGTTACAATGAGCAGTTCTTC. It codes for CASTFLGYNEQFF.

The rearrangement links TRBV7-9 to TRBJ2-7, with TRBD2 identical over 11 bases. J was trimmed by 5 bases and V by 5 bases; bases with no gene match: 17. The CDR3 consists of 18 residues. Germline V lookup: CDR1 SEHNR, CDR2 FQNEAQ (reference sequence). The CDR3 DNA follows: TGTGCCAGCAGCCACGATGGGACTAGCGGCCCAAATCCAAACGAGCAGTACTTC. Residues: CASSHDGTSGPNPNEQYF.

The rearrangement links TRBV4-3 to TRBJ1-2; 7 bases match TRBD1. Germline CDR1 is LGHNA and CDR2 is YSLEER. Trimming took 2 bases from V and 12 from J; bases not matched to a gene: 12. The CDR3 runs 14 residues. Here the CDR3 DNA reads TGCGCCAGCAGCCAATCTCGCGGGACAGCCCGTAACACCTTC. Translated, it gives CASSQSRGTARNTF.